This is a list of T cell receptor beta chains from one sample in a study of identical twins. One entry per CDR3 protein, called by TCRdb with MiXCR from the 5' RACE reads. The table shows 1.5 million or so distinct CDR3 sequences, with around a third occurring only once. The sample comprised cord blood. Receptors were obtained from a newborn girl in good health. The CDR3 runs from the conserved cysteine through the conserved F or W. A D gene is named only where the DNA matches it firmly. Some rows have no size entry. The others give once, few or many, or a class for an expanded clone.

V,J,D,size,CDR3,DNA
TRBV20-1,TRBJ2-7,TRBD1,NA,CSARAIGTGYEQYF,TGCAGTGCTAGAGCGATCGGGACAGGGTACGAGCAGTACTTC
TRBV4-1,TRBJ2-3,NA,NA,CASSQGVGVSTDTQYF,TGCGCCAGCAGCCAAGGAGTCGGTGTTAGCACAGATACGCAGTATTTT
TRBV4-1,TRBJ2-5,TRBD2,few,CASSPWTRRETQYF,TGCGCCAGCAGCCCCTGGACTAGAAGGGAGACCCAGTACTTC
TRBV27,TRBJ2-5,TRBD2,few,CASSLRGLADQETQYF,TGTGCCAGCAGTTTACGGGGACTAGCGGACCAAGAGACCCAGTACTTC
TRBV27,TRBJ1-6,NA,NA,CASTQGYGNSPLHF,TGTGCCAGCACCCAGGGCTACGGGAATTCACCCCTCCACTTT
TRBV24-1,TRBJ2-5,NA,many,CATSDFGGRETQYF,TGTGCCACCAGTGATTTCGGAGGGAGAGAGACCCAGTACTTC
TRBV20-1,TRBJ1-5,NA,NA,CSARDPGVNQPQHF,TGCAGTGCTAGAGATCCCGGAGTAAATCAGCCCCAGCATTTT
TRBV10-1,TRBJ2-2,TRBD1,NA,CASSDRTGTGNTGELFF,TGCGCCAGCAGTGACCGGACAGGGACTGGAAACACCGGGGAGCTGTTTTTT
TRBV27,TRBJ1-5,TRBD1,few,CASGRYRGSVSNQPQHF,TGTGCCAGCGGACGTTACAGGGGGTCGGTAAGCAATCAGCCCCAGCATTTT
TRBV4-1,TRBJ2-2,NA,NA,CASSQWYREKGFGELFF,TGCGCCAGCAGCCAGTGGTACAGGGAGAAGGGTTTTGGGGAGCTGTTTTTT
TRBV4-1,TRBJ2-3,NA,NA,CASSQDLGVPDTQYF,TGCGCCAGCAGCCAAGATTTAGGTGTCCCGGATACGCAGTATTTT
TRBV7-8,TRBJ2-5,NA,NA,CASSLAPRKETQYF,TGTGCCAGCAGCTTAGCGCCCAGGAAAGAGACCCAGTACTTC
TRBV10-3,TRBJ2-7,TRBD2,few,CATAGGGSSYEQYF,TGTGCCACCGCGGGAGGGGGCAGCTCCTACGAGCAGTACTTC
TRBV20-1,TRBJ1-1,TRBD1,NA,CSAPWTGRRAEAFF,TGCAGTGCCCCTTGGACAGGGAGGAGGGCTGAAGCTTTCTTT
TRBV12-5,TRBJ2-3,NA,NA,CASGRSGPSTDTQYF,TGTGCTAGTGGGCGTTCGGGTCCTAGCACAGATACGCAGTATTTT
TRBV2,TRBJ2-7,NA,NA,CASSERVEQYF,TGTGCCAGCAGTGAGAGGGTTGAGCAGTACTTC
TRBV29-1,TRBJ2-3,TRBD2,NA,CSVTGTSGGEDTQYF,TGCAGCGTGACGGGGACTAGCGGGGGGGAGGATACGCAGTATTTT
TRBV4-2,TRBJ2-3,NA,NA,CASSQDLARSTDTQYF,TGTGCCAGCAGCCAAGATCTAGCGAGAAGCACAGATACGCAGTATTTT
TRBV4-1,TRBJ2-3,NA,NA,CASSQSALGVRTDTQYF,TGCGCCAGCAGCCAATCCGCCCTTGGGGTGCGCACAGATACGCAGTATTTT
TRBV20-1,TRBJ2-1,TRBD1,many,CSARDGRGHNEQFF,TGCAGTGCTAGAGATGGCAGGGGGCACAATGAGCAGTTCTTC
TRBV6-1,TRBJ2-7,NA,NA,CASSEVPNASYEQYF,TGTGCCAGCAGTGAAGTACCAAACGCCTCCTACGAGCAGTACTTC
TRBV6-5,TRBJ1-2,TRBD1,NA,CASSYSGTGGRYGYTF,TGTGCCAGCAGTTACTCCGGGACAGGGGGCCGCTATGGCTACACCTTC
TRBV6-2/TRBV6-3,TRBJ2-7,TRBD2,NA,CTSSVLAGPTYEQYF,TGTACCAGCAGTGTCTTAGCGGGACCGACCTACGAGCAGTACTTC
TRBV10-2,TRBJ2-7,TRBD1,NA,CASSESGQGNYEQYF,TGCGCCAGCAGTGAGTCGGGACAGGGCAACTACGAGCAGTACTTC
TRBV20-1,TRBJ1-2,NA,NA,CSASLEGDIGYTF,TGCAGTGCTAGTTTAGAGGGGGATATAGGCTACACCTTC
TRBV10-3,TRBJ2-3,TRBD2,NA,CAISDGRGDTDTQYF,TGTGCCATCAGTGACGGGCGGGGGGATACAGATACGCAGTATTTT
TRBV6-2/TRBV6-3,TRBJ2-5,NA,NA,CASSYPARAKETQYF,TGTGCCAGCAGTTACCCGGCCAGGGCCAAAGAGACCCAGTACTTC
TRBV19,TRBJ1-5,NA,NA,CASSIAQGNQPQHF,TGTGCCAGTAGTATTGCTCAGGGCAATCAGCCCCAGCATTTT
TRBV20-1,TRBJ2-3,NA,few,CSARFGSTRDTQYF,TGCAGTGCTAGATTCGGATCAACCAGAGATACGCAGTATTTT
TRBV30,TRBJ2-3,NA,NA,CAWKGLTDTQYF,TGTGCCTGGAAAGGTCTGACAGATACGCAGTATTTT
TRBV20-1,TRBJ2-1,TRBD1,NA,CSARGLWDRGYNEQFF,TGCAGTGCTAGAGGCCTCTGGGACAGGGGATACAATGAGCAGTTCTTC
TRBV5-6,TRBJ1-5,TRBD1,NA,CASSWWTGNSNQPQHF,TGTGCCAGCAGCTGGTGGACAGGTAATAGCAATCAGCCCCAGCATTTT
TRBV20-1,TRBJ2-1,NA,many,CSGRSDNEQFF,TGCAGTGGACGGAGTGACAATGAGCAGTTCTTC
TRBV20-1,TRBJ2-4,NA,NA,CSARDTERTADTRYF,TGCAGTGCTAGAGATACGGAGCGGACGGCAGATACGCGGTACTTC
TRBV9,TRBJ1-1,NA,few,CASSVVQGTEAFF,TGTGCCAGCAGCGTAGTCCAGGGCACTGAAGCTTTCTTT